The present T cell receptor (beta chain) was sequenced within a study of cytomegalovirus exposure and HLA in healthy donors. The study, taken as a whole, reports: In a later analysis, at a false discovery rate of 0.05, over 15,000 TCR beta sequences matched HLA alleles. The study listed under 200 cytomegalovirus-associated TCR beta chains. As confirmed in vitro, a few CMV-associated chains were specific for CMV antigens.

The PCR contained 60 Vbeta and 13 Jbeta primers. Assay: immunoSEQ multiplex PCR; the TCRdb copy retains only in-frame clones and omits some. This listing includes 50,000 or so clones. Worth noting for this clone: The antigen remains undetermined.

The CDR3 length is 13 residues. With 7 bases removed from V and 0 bases from J, the gap between germline ends came to 9 bases. From germline, CDR1 is SNHLY and CDR2 FYNNEI. Sample: PBMCs. This rearrangement joins TRBV2 to TRBJ1-2; D gene uncertain. This TCR was sampled from a woman aged 40 to 50 in good health and CMV-seronegative. The CDR3 spells CASMADPNYGYTF. The DNA for the CDR3 is TGTGCCAGCATGGCAGATCCTAACTATGGCTACACCTTC.